One T cell receptor (beta chain) is described in this entry. Its matching antigen is unknown. These data originate in a study of graft-versus-host responses after intestinal transplantation. At the level of the study: Recipients across the board were started on anti-thymocyte globulin induction, then kept on tacrolimus and steroids for roughly 3 years.

V lost 4 bases, J lost 2 bases, and 12 bases lay in between. This CDR3 region has 14 residues. CDR1 is SGHRS, CDR2 YFSETQ, per germline. Clones were sequenced by immunoSEQ multiplex PCR, and TCRdb holds only the in-frame ones, with some missing. The top ten hold roughly 0.71% of the sample, which has roughly 99,000 clones, around 90% seen once. General study points: Across patients carrying graft-donor T cell macrochimerism, allografts held high graft-versus-host to host-versus-graft clonal ratios. The marrow of recipients harbored GvH clones, and ileum or blood showed some of them first.

This rearrangement joins TRBV5-1 to TRBJ1-1, with D unresolved. The material sequenced was unstimulated CD4+ T cells sorted from spleen or lymph node cells, taken before transplant. The receptor's source is a human donor who was the organ donor for an intestinal transplant. This chain's CDR3 is CASSRSKGNTEAFF. The CDR3 nucleotides are TGCGCCAGCAGCCGTAGTAAGGGTAACACTGAAGCTTTCTTT.